Here is one T cell receptor (beta chain) with its context. There was relapse after autologous stem cell transplantation in every patient, and there was variation in brentuximab vedotin exposure. This sample is part of a study of PD-1 blockade in classical Hodgkin lymphoma. With V trimmed by 9 bases and J by 1 base, 8 bases remained unmatched. CDR1 and CDR2 (germline): LNHDA, SQIVND (reference sequence). This CDR3 has 15 amino acids. Produced via immunoSEQ multiplex PCR; TCRdb's table is partial and in-frame only. The sample has 45,000 to 50,000 clones, over 70% seen once. The chain uses TRBV19 and TRBJ2-5, with 10 bases lining up with TRBD2. The sequencing used peripheral blood mononuclear cells (PBMCs), collected before the second cycle of nivolumab. The origin of this receptor is a human donor with classical Hodgkin lymphoma. For the CDR3, the DNA is TGTGCCAGCCGAGCTAGCGGGAGTACCCAAGAGACCCAGTACTTC. It is translated as CASRASGSTQETQYF.